This TCR beta chain was obtained from a study of blood T cell repertoires in COVID-19. Study summary: Collection of acute and convalescent COVID-19 samples took place in the United States, Italy and Spain. Nucleic acid was either cDNA or gDNA, and it came from T cells, B-cell-depleted T cells, or PBMCs.

CDR1 and CDR2 from the germline V gene are ENHRY and SYGVKD. J gave up 4 bases and V 5 bases, and 3 bases lay outside the gene matches. The CDR3 is 13 amino acids. Per the study methods: Scientists estimated how many nucleated cells there were by amplifying reference gene primers. Assay: immunoSEQ multiplex PCR; the TCRdb copy retains only in-frame clones and omits some. The DNA was the basis for D and trimming; V, J and clone size are from that table. The table shows tens of thousands of clones, with 78% occurring only once. Input material: peripheral blood. V gene TRBV10-3 combines with J gene TRBJ1-2; 8 nucleotides align to TRBD1. This clonotype was obtained from a man older than 75 with acute or convalescent COVID-19. The CDR3 bases are TGTGCCATCAGTACAGGACAGGGCTATGGCTACACCTTC. Its translation: CAISTGQGYGYTF.